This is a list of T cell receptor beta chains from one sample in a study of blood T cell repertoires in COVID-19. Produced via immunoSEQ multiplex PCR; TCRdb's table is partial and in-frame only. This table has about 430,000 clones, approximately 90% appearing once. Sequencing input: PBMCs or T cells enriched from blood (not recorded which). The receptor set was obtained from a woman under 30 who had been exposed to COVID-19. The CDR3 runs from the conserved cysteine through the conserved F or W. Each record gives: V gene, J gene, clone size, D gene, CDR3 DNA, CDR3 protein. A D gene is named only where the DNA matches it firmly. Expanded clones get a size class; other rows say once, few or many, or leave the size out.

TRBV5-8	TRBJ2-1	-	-	TGTGCCAGCAGCTTTGGCAGCAATGAGCAGTTCTTC	CASSFGSNEQFF
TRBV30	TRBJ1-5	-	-	TGTGCCTGGACTCGCCCAGGGGACAATCAGCCCCAGCATTTT	CAWTRPGDNQPQHF
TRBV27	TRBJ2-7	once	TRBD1	TGTGCCAGCAGTCTCCGACAGGGGTGGATGAGGGAGCAGTACTTC	CASSLRQGWMREQYF
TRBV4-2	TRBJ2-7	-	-	TGTGCCAGCAGCCAAGATCTGGAGCAGTACTTC	CASSQDLEQYF
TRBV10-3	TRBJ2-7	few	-	TGTGCCATCAGTGAGGGGGGCCCCTACTACGAGCAGTACTTC	CAISEGGPYYEQYF
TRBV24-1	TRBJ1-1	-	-	TGTGCCACCAGTGCAGCAACAGGGAACACTGAAGCTTTCTTT	CATSAATGNTEAFF
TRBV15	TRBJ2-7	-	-	TGTGCCACCAGCGCGACACCTTACGAGCAGTACTTC	CATSATPYEQYF
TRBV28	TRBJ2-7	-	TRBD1	TGTGCCAGCAGTTTAATCCCGGGACAGGGGCTCTACGAGCAGTACTTC	CASSLIPGQGLYEQYF
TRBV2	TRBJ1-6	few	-	TGTGCCAGCAGTCGTACAGGGAATAATTCACCCCTCCACTTT	CASSRTGNNSPLHF
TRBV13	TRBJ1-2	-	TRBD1	TGTGCCAGCAGCAAACCCCAGGGGGCTCTTCCCTATGGCTACACCTTC	CASSKPQGALPYGYTF
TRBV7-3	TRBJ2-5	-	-	TGTGCCAGCAGCCCCCGTTGGGGGGGGCCGGGGGAGACCCAGTACTTC	CASSPRWGGPGETQYF
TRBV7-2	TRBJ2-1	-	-	TGTGCCAGCATCCCTCCCCCCGGACTTGTCAACAATGAGCAGTTCTTC	CASIPPPGLVNNEQFF
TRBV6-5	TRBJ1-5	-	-	TGTGCCAGCAGCCATGGCGTGGGGGGGAATCAGCCCCAGCATTTT	CASSHGVGGNQPQHF
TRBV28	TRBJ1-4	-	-	TGTGCCAGCAGTAACTTGAATGAAAAACTGTTTTTT	CASSNLNEKLFF
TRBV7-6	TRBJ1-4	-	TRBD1	TGTGCCAGCAGCTCCCTACAGGGGCTTATGGGAAATGAAAAACTGTTTTTT	CASSSLQGLMGNEKLFF
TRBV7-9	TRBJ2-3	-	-	TGTGCCAGCAGCTCAGATATGCGGGTGATAACAGATACGCAGTATTTT	CASSSDMRVITDTQYF
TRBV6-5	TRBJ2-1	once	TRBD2	TGTGCCAGCTTACGGGGGGATAACTTTAATGAGCAGTTCTTC	CASLRGDNFNEQFF
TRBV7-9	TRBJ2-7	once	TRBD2	TGTGCCAGCAGCATTAGCGGGAGTTCCCACTACGAGCAGTACTTC	CASSISGSSHYEQYF
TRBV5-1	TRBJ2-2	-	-	TGCGCCAGCAGTTCCACTCCCCAGGGCACCGGGGAGCTGTTTTTT	CASSSTPQGTGELFF
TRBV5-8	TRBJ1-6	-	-	TGTGCCAGCAGCGGCCGGATCGGAGAAGTATCACCCCTCCACTTT	CASSGRIGEVSPLHF
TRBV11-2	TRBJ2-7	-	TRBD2	TGTGCCAGCAGCTCTTCCCTGACTAGCGGATCCTCCTACGAGCAGTACTTC	CASSSSLTSGSSYEQYF
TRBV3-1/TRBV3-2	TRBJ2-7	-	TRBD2	TGTGCCAGCAGCCAGTTAAAAGGACTAGCGGGAGTCTACGAGCAGTACTTC	CASSQLKGLAGVYEQYF
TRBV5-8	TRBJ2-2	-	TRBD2	TGTGCCAGCACCCACGGGACTAGCGGGATTTTAGACACCGGGGAGCTGTTTTTT	CASTHGTSGILDTGELFF
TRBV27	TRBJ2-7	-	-	TGTGCCAGCAGTACCTCTGGGGGGGCCCTCTACGAGCAGTACTTC	CASSTSGGALYEQYF
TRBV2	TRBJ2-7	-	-	TGTGCCAGCCTTGTGTCCGGGTACGAGCAGTACTTC	CASLVSGYEQYF
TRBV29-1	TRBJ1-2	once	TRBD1	TGCAGCGCCCGGCGACAGGGCCCCGGCTACACCTTC	CSARRQGPGYTF
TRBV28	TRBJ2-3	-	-	TGTGCCAGCAGTCAAAGGGGGGGGAAGCAGTATTTT	CASSQRGGKQYF
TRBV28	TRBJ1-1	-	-	TGTGCCAGCAGTTTCCCTGGGACACTCAGTGAAGCTTTCTTT	CASSFPGTLSEAFF
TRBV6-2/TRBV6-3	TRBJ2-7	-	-	TGTGCCAGCAGTCAGGAGGGACCCTCCTACGAGCAGTACTTC	CASSQEGPSYEQYF
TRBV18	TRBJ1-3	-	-	TGTGCCAGCTCACCTCCAGGACAGAGAAACACCATATATTTT	CASSPPGQRNTIYF
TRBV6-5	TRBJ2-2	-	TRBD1	TGTGCCAGCAGAACTAGGACAGGCGGGACCGGGGAGCTGTTTTTT	CASRTRTGGTGELFF
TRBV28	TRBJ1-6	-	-	TGTGCCAGCACTGACAGTCTTCGGAATTCACCCCTCCACTTT	CASTDSLRNSPLHF